This TCR beta chain was documented in a study of blood T cell repertoires in COVID-19. The protocol was immunoSEQ multiplex PCR, while the TCRdb copy is restricted to in-frame clones and leaves out a portion. The sample has fewer than 350,000 clones; 80% to 90% are singletons. J gave up 4 bases and V 4 bases, and 6 bases lay outside the gene matches. The CDR3 spans 14 residues. CDR1 is SGHDN, CDR2 FVKESK, per germline. Specimen: peripheral blood. The rearrangement joins TRBV14 to TRBJ2-5, with 7 bases lining up with TRBD2. This TCR was recovered from a man aged 40-49 years with acute or convalescent COVID-19. CDR3 sequence reads: CASSLGGWRETQYF. The DNA of the CDR3 is TGTGCCAGCAGCCTGGGGGGGTGGCGAGAGACCCAGTACTTC. The entire variable domain, with the rest obtained from reference TRBV14 and TRBJ2-5, is as follows: EAGVTQFPSHSVIEKGQTVTLRCDPISGHDNLYWYRRVMGKEIKFLLHFVKESKQDESGMPNNRFLAERTGGTYSTLKVQPAELEDSGVYFCASSLGGWRETQYFGPGTRLLVL.